Presented here are 12 T cell receptor beta chains from one specimen sequenced in a study of blood T cells in healthy people across ages. A second about 7 to 11 cycle PCR used barcoded and J-beta primers. TCRdb independently ran MiXCR on the 5' RACE reads; one entry per CDR3 protein. The sample has about 500,000 distinct CDR3 sequences, under 30% seen once; the top ten hold 8.7%. The same data also contributed to another study, on T cells of mothers and their children.

Material for sequencing was blood. These receptors originate from a boy aged 10-17 years in good health.

This clonotype was observed a handful of times. This chain uses TRBV28 with TRBJ2-5; 7 positions match TRBD1. The J call is in doubt because the DNA end fits TRBJ2-1 better. CDR1 and CDR2 from the germline V gene are MDHEN and SYDVKM. The CDR3 is 12 amino acids. The CDR3 loop is CASSSYRGEQFF. The CDR3 DNA sequence: TGTGCCAGCAGTTCCTACAGGGGCGAGCAGTTCTTC.

V and J are TRBV29-1 and TRBJ2-1; 9 nucleotides align to TRBD2. With 5 bases clipped from V and 3 bases from J, the junction kept 5 bases outside the gene matches. Germline assignment: CDR1 SQVTM and CDR2 ANQGSEA. This CDR3 comprises 14 residues. The CDR3 here is CSVMTSGNYNEQFF. The CDR3 coding sequence is TGCAGCGTTATGACTAGCGGAAACTACAATGAGCAGTTCTTC.

The chain recombines TRBV21-1 with TRBJ1-5; whether TRBD1, the table's D call, matches the DNA was not checked. TRBV21-1 is listed as a pseudogene. CDR3 length: 18 residues. The chain's CDR3 is CASSKTSRTGYSNQPQHF. The CDR3 DNA reads as TGTGCCAGCAGCAAAACGTCTCGGACAGGATATAGCAATCAGCCCCAGCATTTT.

This clonotype was detected only a few times. V gene TRBV7-9 combines with J gene TRBJ2-7; D is ambiguous. CDR3 length: 13 amino acids. V dropped 3 bases and J dropped 2 bases, with 8 bases sitting between them. CDR1 is SEHNR and CDR2 is FQNEAQ in the germline V gene (reference sequence). CDR3 nucleotides: TGTGCCAGCAGCTTGATCCATCCCTACGAGCAGTACTTC. Its protein is CASSLIHPYEQYF.

V usage is TRBV30 and J usage is TRBJ2-7; either TRBD1 or TRBD2 may supply D (5 bases each). There are 14 residues in the CDR3. Deletions cut 5 bases from V and 3 bases from J, with 17 bases between. The germline V gene encodes CDR1 GTSNPN and CDR2 SVGIG (reference sequence). CDR3 protein: CAWETPGTNYEQYF. The CDR3 bases are TGTGCCTGGGAGACCCCCGGGACGAACTACGAGCAGTACTTC.

The gene calls are TRBV5-1 and TRBJ2-1; D gene ambiguous. Between the trimmed V and J ends, which lost 0 bases and 0 bases, there was a span of 10 bases. The CDR3 covers 16 residues. The germline gives CDR1 SGHRS, CDR2 YFSETQ. As DNA, the CDR3 is TGCGCCAGCAGCTTGGGGGATAGGGTCTCCTACAATGAGCAGTTCTTC. This translates into CASSLGDRVSYNEQFF.

This clonotype was found a few times. The CDR3 here is CASPNITGELFF. The CDR3 DNA follows: TGTGCCAGTCCGAACATAACCGGGGAGCTGTTTTTT. The V and J genes are TRBV11-2 and TRBJ2-2; D not resolved. CDR1 and CDR2 (germline): SGHAT, FQNNGV. Trimming left V 9 bases short and J 5 bases short, with 10 bases between. This CDR3 region has 12 residues.

Only a few counts were recorded for this clonotype. The chain has TRBV28 and TRBJ2-1; TRBD1 or TRBD2 may be the D gene (7 bases each). With the DNA end fitting TRBJ2-7 better, the J assignment may be wrong. The CDR3 runs 14 residues. CDR1 and CDR2 from the germline V gene are MDHEN and SYDVKM. Here the CDR3 reads CASSLQGGAYEQYF. CDR3 nucleotide sequence: TGTGCCAGCAGTTTACAGGGGGGGGCCTACGAGCAGTACTTC.

This clonotype has a handful of counts. V and J are TRBV20-1 and TRBJ1-5, with D tentatively TRBD1 (5 bases). V was trimmed by 3 bases and J by 7 bases, leaving 16 bases between them. Germline loops: CDR1 DFQATT, CDR2 SNEGSKA (reference sequence). This CDR3 has 14 amino acids. The CDR3 here is CSARREVRGQPQHF. The CDR3 DNA sequence: TGCAGTGCTAGGAGGGAGGTTAGGGGACAGCCCCAGCATTTT.

Worth noting for this clonotype: At one end the junction does not follow the germline gene, possibly because of a read error. The gene calls are TRBV7-9 and TRBJ1-4, with TRBD1 as a possible D gene (5 bases). The CDR3 runs to 15 residues. Germline V CDR1 and CDR2: SEHNR, FQNEAQ (reference sequence). CDR3 protein: CASSSGGFANGKLFF. CDR3 DNA: TGTGCCAGCAGCTCCGGGGGTTTTGCTAATGGAAAACTGTTTTTT.

This clonotype was detected many times. The V call is TRBV24-1, the J call TRBJ2-5; 9 nucleotides line up with TRBD1. Germline CDR1 KGHDR, CDR2 SFDVKD. The CDR3 runs 15 residues. The ends lost 2 bases at V and 3 bases at J; junction bases unmatched: 3. Here the CDR3 DNA reads TGTGCCACCAGTGATTCCAGGACAGGGGAAGAGACCCAGTACTTC. It translates to CATSDSRTGEETQYF.

This clonotype appeared once. The chain links TRBV5-1 to TRBJ2-5; the match to TRBD2 covers 9 bases. Matching the DNA end better, TRBJ2-1 makes the J call doubtful. This CDR3 contains 12 residues. Germline lookup yields CDR1 SGHRS and CDR2 YFSETQ. CDR3: CASRSGSNEQFF. The CDR3 DNA follows: TGCGCCAGCCGTAGCGGGAGTAATGAGCAGTTCTTC.